This entry features one TCR beta chain sequence. As yet, its antigen is unknown. These data are taken from a study of long-term antiretroviral therapy in people with HIV. Findings and caveats of the study: Those clones which expanded before ART made up the dominant part of the repertoire at all time points.

The immunoSEQ assay was v3.0, run at survey level. Sequencing set out to capture roughly 40,000-55,000 T-cell genomes per sample. The method was immunoSEQ multiplex PCR; TCRdb's version includes in-frame clones alone and lacks a portion of them. The profile shows tens of thousands of clones, 70% to 80% of them singletons. This CDR3 region has 14 residues. Per germline, CDR1 SSHAT and CDR2 FNYEAQ (reference sequence). Trimming cost V 5 bases and J 7 bases, with 17 bases left between them. The sample in question was unsorted PBMCs, obtained 2 years after starting antiretroviral therapy. This TCR was recovered from a woman aged 50 to 60 with HIV. The chain recombines TRBV7-7 with TRBJ1-1; D remains ambiguous. The CDR3 reads CASSPLVRSLEAFF. DNA of the CDR3: TGTGCCAGCAGCCCCCTAGTCAGAAGCCTTGAAGCTTTCTTT.